Below are 24 T cell receptor beta chains sequenced from a single sample in a study of blood T cell repertoires in COVID-19 (TCRdb year 2020). The library came from the immunoSEQ multiplex PCR assay. TCRdb limited this immuneACCESS table to in-frame rearrangements with V and J called. A share of clones is missing; checked studies link under half to unresolved V genes, and the rest is unexplained. Present in this sample are tens of thousands of clones, 65% to 90% of which were seen just once. The top ten hold roughly 10% of the sample. Sequences were obtained from peripheral blood. The receptors stem from a human donor in a cohort sampled during active COVID-19.

V is TRBV5-1 and J is TRBJ2-5, with 10 bases that match TRBD2. The CDR3 consists of 16 residues. The V gene end was trimmed by 0 bases and the J gene end by 4 bases; junction bases not matched to a gene: 6. Germline-derived CDR1 and CDR2 are SGHRS and YFSETQ. CDR3 sequence: CASSLVLAGVGETQYF. CDR3 DNA sequence: TGCGCCAGCAGCTTGGTGCTAGCGGGAGTCGGAGAGACCCAGTACTTC.

This chain connects TRBV20-1 to TRBJ2-3, with D hard to call. V was trimmed by 3 bases and J by 4 bases, leaving 11 bases between them. CDR3 length equals 13 residues. Germline loops: CDR1 DFQATT, CDR2 SNEGSKA (reference sequence). CDR3 amino acids: CSASPRESDTQYF. In DNA, the CDR3 is TGCAGTGCTAGTCCGCGAGAATCAGATACGCAGTATTTT.

This chain joins TRBV19 and TRBJ2-5; D may be TRBD2 (5 bases). V was pared by 3 bases and J by 3 bases, with 11 bases between. This CDR3 has 14 residues. Germline CDR1 LNHDA, CDR2 SQIVND (reference sequence). CDR3 bases: TGTGCCAGTAGTATGATGGACGGGAAAGAGACCCAGTACTTC. This codes for CASSMMDGKETQYF.

The V gene is TRBV10-3, the J gene TRBJ1-4; 7 nucleotides align to TRBD1. V shed 6 bases, J shed 6 bases, and the junction held 7 bases outside the gene matches. This CDR3 is 14 amino acids long. The germline V gene has CDR1 ENHRY and CDR2 SYGVKD. The chain's CDR3 is CAISKRQGDEKLFF. CDR3 coding DNA: TGTGCCATCAGCAAACGACAGGGAGATGAAAAACTGTTTTTT.

This clone was observed once. The gene calls are TRBV5-1 and TRBJ2-7; 8 bases map to TRBD2. This CDR3 is built from 16 residues. Unmatched junction bases numbered 9, after V lost 4 bases and J lost 0 bases. Germline lookup yields CDR1 SGHRS and CDR2 YFSETQ. CDR3 region: CASSPDSGGSSYEQYF. As DNA, the CDR3 is TGCGCCAGCAGCCCGGACAGCGGGGGTAGCTCCTACGAGCAGTACTTC.

The V and J genes are TRBV6-5 and TRBJ1-2; weak D call: TRBD1 (5 bases). The CDR3 length is 16 residues. Trimming stripped 0 bases from V and 5 bases from J, with 16 bases between. Germline V gives CDR1 MNHEY, CDR2 SVGAGI. The CDR3 sequence is CASSYSAGWDSYGYTF. CDR3 nucleotides: TGTGCCAGCAGTTACTCGGCAGGGTGGGACTCTTATGGCTACACCTTC.

This clone was recorded a few times. V is TRBV4-2 and J is TRBJ2-1, with TRBD1 matching 8 bases. There are 17 residues in the CDR3. The V and J ends lost 0 bases and 7 bases, in that order; junction bases with no gene match: 11. Germline V gene sequence: CDR1 LGHNA, CDR2 YNFKEQ. The CDR3 nucleotides are TGTGCCAGCAGCCAAGATCTGGGCAGGGGGCGTTATAATGAGCAGTTCTTC. This translates into CASSQDLGRGRYNEQFF.

The chain has TRBV2 and TRBJ1-5, with D possibly matching TRBD1 (5 bases). CDR3 size: 14 residues. Germline V gives CDR1 SNHLY, CDR2 FYNNEI. V was shortened by 11 bases and J by 3 bases, with 17 bases between the two germline ends. The CDR3 sequence: CASGGRGINQPQHF. The CDR3 DNA follows: TGTGCCTCCGGGGGGAGGGGAATCAATCAGCCCCAGCATTTT.

The chain combines TRBV2 with TRBJ1-1; the D is unclear. The germline V and J ends were trimmed by 4 bases and 0 bases, with 3 bases remaining between them. The CDR3 contains 12 residues. Germline V lookup: CDR1 SNHLY, CDR2 FYNNEI. CDR3 in DNA: TGTGCCAGCAGTGCAGTGAACACTGAAGCTTTCTTT. Translating it yields CASSAVNTEAFF.

The CDR3 spells CASSDLVSSGNTIYF. Written as DNA, the CDR3 is TGTGCCAGCAGCGATCTGGTGAGCTCTGGAAACACCATATATTTT. The chain uses TRBV5-6 and TRBJ1-3; D unresolved. CDR3 length: 15 amino acids. CDR1 SGHDT and CDR2 YYEEEE come from the germline V gene. V was clipped by 4 bases and J by 0 bases, with 11 bases between them.

V and J are TRBV6-5 and TRBJ2-7; 7 bases align to TRBD2. Trimming cost V 6 bases and J 7 bases; bases outside gene matches: 9. The germline V gene encodes CDR1 MNHEY and CDR2 SVGAGI. This CDR3 is 13 amino acids long. The DNA for the CDR3 is TGTGCCAGCAGGGGGAGGGCCCCTGGGGAGCAGTACTTC. Translating it yields CASRGRAPGEQYF.

CDR3 residues: CASRSGTGFGEQYF. The CDR3 DNA reads as TGTGCCAGCAGATCCGGGACAGGGTTTGGCGAGCAGTACTTC. The rearrangement joins TRBV27 to TRBJ2-7; 9 bases map to TRBD1. The V gene's germline CDR1 is MNHEY and CDR2 SMNVEV (reference sequence). This CDR3 spans 14 amino acids. V trimming: 6 bases; J trimming: 6 bases; junction bases outside the gene matches: 9.

The rearrangement uses TRBV27 and TRBJ1-6; D perhaps matches TRBD1 (5 bases). This CDR3 contains 14 residues. CDR1 MNHEY and CDR2 SMNVEV come from the germline V gene (reference sequence). V dropped 2 bases and J dropped 8 bases, with 10 bases sitting between them. For the CDR3, the DNA is TGTGCCAGCAGTTTAGAAATACAGGATTCACCCCTCCACTTT. It translates to CASSLEIQDSPLHF.

The CDR3 reads CSVAAERGRKNTGELFF. CDR3 in DNA: TGCAGCGTTGCGGCGGAGCGGGGGAGAAAAAACACCGGGGAGCTGTTTTTT. The rearrangement links TRBV29-1 to TRBJ2-2, with 8 positions matching TRBD2. CDR3 length: 17 residues. V lost 4 bases to trimming and J lost 2 bases; unmatched junction nucleotides: 12. The germline gives CDR1 SQVTM, CDR2 ANQGSEA.

This chain connects TRBV6-5 to TRBJ1-1, with 7 bases identical to TRBD1. CDR1 is MNHEY and CDR2 is SVGAGI in the germline V gene. The V and J ends lost 6 bases and 3 bases, in that order; junction bases with no gene match: 4. The CDR3 runs 13 residues. The CDR3: CASRVTGDTEAFF. The DNA for the CDR3 is TGTGCCAGCAGGGTTACAGGGGACACTGAAGCTTTCTTT.

J is TRBJ2-2 and V is TRBV19, with 7 bases identical to TRBD1. The V and J ends lost 5 bases and 0 bases, in that order; junction bases with no gene match: 6. The CDR3 has 16 residues. The germline V gene has CDR1 LNHDA and CDR2 SQIVND (reference sequence). The CDR3 loop is CASSPNRGPNTGELFF. In nucleotides, the CDR3 is TGTGCCAGTAGTCCCAACAGGGGCCCGAACACCGGGGAGCTGTTTTTT.

The chain couples TRBV5-1 to TRBJ2-7, with TRBD1 matching 7 bases. Germline loops: CDR1 SGHRS, CDR2 YFSETQ. CDR3 size: 14 residues. V lost 0 bases and J lost 6; bases outside the gene matches: 6. CDR3 DNA sequence: TGCGCCAGCAGCTTGGTCGTCTCAGGGGGCGAGCAGTACTTC. This sequence encodes CASSLVVSGGEQYF.

The V call is TRBV28, the J call TRBJ2-2, with 8 bases lining up with TRBD1. The germline V gene encodes CDR1 MDHEN and CDR2 SYDVKM. Germline trimming cut 5 bases from V and 6 bases from J; bases unmatched to any gene: 8. The CDR3 totals 15 residues. The CDR3: CASSEGQGKAGELFF. As DNA, the CDR3 is TGTGCCAGCAGTGAAGGACAGGGCAAAGCCGGGGAGCTGTTTTTT.

This clone occurred many times. The CDR3 spells CASSPWDISGEQYF. The DNA for the CDR3 is TGTGCCAGCAGCCCCTGGGACATCTCGGGAGAGCAGTACTTC. The J gene is TRBJ2-7, the V gene TRBV27; TRBD1 might be the D (6 bases). CDR1 and CDR2 (germline): MNHEY, SMNVEV (reference sequence). The CDR3 is made up of 14 amino acids. The ends were cut back, 6 bases at V and 7 bases at J, with 19 bases in the middle.

This chain connects TRBV20-1 to TRBJ2-1; D ambiguous. The CDR3 totals 11 residues. Germline CDR1 is DFQATT and CDR2 is SNEGSKA (reference sequence). Trimming took 6 bases from V and 3 from J, leaving 6 bases between them. The DNA of the CDR3 is TGCAGTGCCCCCTTCTACAATGAGCAGTTCTTC. Its protein is CSAPFYNEQFF.

This chain connects TRBV28 to TRBJ2-7, with TRBD2 identical over 7 bases. This CDR3 comprises 15 residues. CDR1 and CDR2 from the germline V gene are MDHEN and SYDVKM. J gave up 0 bases and V 4 bases, and 6 bases lay outside the gene matches. The CDR3 DNA follows: TGTGCCAGCAGTTCCGTAGCGGGTAGCTCCTACGAGCAGTACTTC. This gives the protein CASSSVAGSSYEQYF.

In this sample, this clone turned up once. CDR3 DNA: TGTGCCAGCAGCCCGGGGGACAGGTTGGACTACGAGCAGTACTTC. Residues: CASSPGDRLDYEQYF. The chain combines TRBV5-4 with TRBJ2-7; 8 nucleotides match TRBD1. Germline V CDR1 and CDR2: SGHNT, YYREEE (reference sequence). The CDR3 covers 15 residues. Trimming removed 4 bases from V and 3 bases from J; junction bases left unmatched: 9. Full variable domain (rest looked up from reference TRBV5-4 and TRBJ2-7): ETGVTQSPTHLIKTRGQQVTLRCSSQSGHNTVSWYQQALGQGPQFIFQYYREEENGRGNFPPRFSGLQFPNYSSELNVNALELDDSALYLCASSPGDRLDYEQYFGPGTRLTVT.

The V call is TRBV28, the J call TRBJ2-2, with 8 bases that match TRBD1. V was pared by 6 bases and J by 9 bases, with 9 bases of the junction left unmatched. The germline V gene has CDR1 MDHEN and CDR2 SYDVKM. The CDR3 is made up of 14 amino acids. Here the CDR3 reads CASRRTGGQRELFF. The CDR3 DNA reads as TGTGCCAGCAGAAGAACAGGGGGGCAAAGGGAGCTGTTTTTT.

This clone turned up a few times. The rearrangement uses TRBV7-9 and TRBJ1-2; D gene unclear. Germline loops: CDR1 SEHNR, CDR2 FQNEAQ (reference sequence). This CDR3 comprises 14 residues. The V end lost 1 base, the J end lost 7 bases, and 13 bases lay between the germline ends. In nucleotides, the CDR3 is TGTGCCAGCAGCTTAGGGGCTCTATATTCTGGCTACACCTTC. It specifies CASSLGALYSGYTF.